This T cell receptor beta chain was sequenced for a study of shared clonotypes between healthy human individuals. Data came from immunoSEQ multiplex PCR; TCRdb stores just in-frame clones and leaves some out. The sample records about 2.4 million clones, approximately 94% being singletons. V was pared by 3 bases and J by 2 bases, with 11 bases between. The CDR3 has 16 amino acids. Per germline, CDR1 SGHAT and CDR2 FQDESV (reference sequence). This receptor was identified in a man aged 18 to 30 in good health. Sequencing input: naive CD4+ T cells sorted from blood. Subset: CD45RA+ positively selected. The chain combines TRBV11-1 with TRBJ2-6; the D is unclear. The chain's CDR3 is CASSLAVGAGANVLTF. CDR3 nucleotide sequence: TGTGCCAGCAGCTTGGCAGTTGGCGCTGGGGCCAACGTCCTGACTTTC.